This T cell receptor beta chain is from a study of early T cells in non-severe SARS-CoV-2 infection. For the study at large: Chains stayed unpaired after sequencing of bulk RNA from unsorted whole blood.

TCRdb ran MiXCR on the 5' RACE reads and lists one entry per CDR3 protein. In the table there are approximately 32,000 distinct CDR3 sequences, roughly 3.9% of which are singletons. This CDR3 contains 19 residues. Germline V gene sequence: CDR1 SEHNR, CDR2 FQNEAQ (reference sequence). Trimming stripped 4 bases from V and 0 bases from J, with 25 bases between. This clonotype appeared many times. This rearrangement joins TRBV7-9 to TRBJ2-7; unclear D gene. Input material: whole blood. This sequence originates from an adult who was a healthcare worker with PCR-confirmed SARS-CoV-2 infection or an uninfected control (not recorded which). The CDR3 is CASSSPPPIIRADSYEQYF. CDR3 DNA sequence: TGTGCCAGCAGCTCGCCCCCCCCCATAATTAGGGCGGACTCCTACGAGCAGTACTTC.